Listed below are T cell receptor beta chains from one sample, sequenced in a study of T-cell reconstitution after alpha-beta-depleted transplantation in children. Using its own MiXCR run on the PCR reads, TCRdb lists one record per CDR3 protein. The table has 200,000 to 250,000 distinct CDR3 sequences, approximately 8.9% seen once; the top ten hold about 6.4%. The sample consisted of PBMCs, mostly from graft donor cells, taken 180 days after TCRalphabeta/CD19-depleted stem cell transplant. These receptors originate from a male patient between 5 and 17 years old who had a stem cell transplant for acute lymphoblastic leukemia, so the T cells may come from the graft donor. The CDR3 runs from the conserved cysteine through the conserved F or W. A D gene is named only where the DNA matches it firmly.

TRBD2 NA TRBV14 CASSQDEGLAGGSYNEQYF
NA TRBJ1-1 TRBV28 CASSSPGIHTEAFF
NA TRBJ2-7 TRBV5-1 CASSLEFYEQYF
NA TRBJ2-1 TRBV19 CASSIDSSKNYNEQFF
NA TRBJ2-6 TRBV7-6 CASSLPRGVPGANVLTF
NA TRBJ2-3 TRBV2 CASRENTDTQYF
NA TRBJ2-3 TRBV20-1 CSARSGAGRTDTQYF
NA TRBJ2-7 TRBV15 CATSRDGNRVYEQYF
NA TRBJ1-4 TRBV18 CASSSLGRNEKLFF
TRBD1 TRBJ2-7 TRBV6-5 CASSSRDRAYEQYF
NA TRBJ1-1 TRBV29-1 CSVKWGMNTEAFF
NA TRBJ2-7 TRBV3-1 CASSQAEVGGSYEQYF
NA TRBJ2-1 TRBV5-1 CASSLTAYNEQFF